Shown below are 23 T cell receptor beta chains from a single sample sequenced in a study of cytomegalovirus exposure and HLA in healthy donors. 60 Vbeta and 13 Jbeta primers were used in PCR. The data were produced by immunoSEQ multiplex PCR, yet TCRdb's version contains in-frame clones alone and is incomplete. This table holds 85,000 to 100,000 clones, about three quarters found once. Source material: PBMCs. The source of these receptors is a human donor in good health.

Turning to this clone: A junction boundary mismatches the germline segment, possibly from a read error. This chain joins TRBV6-4 and TRBJ1-5; 7 nucleotides line up with TRBD1. Germline CDR1 MRHNA, CDR2 SNTAGT. The length of the CDR3 is 13 residues. This CDR3 is CASSETGDQPKHF. The CDR3 nucleotides read TGTGCCAGCAGTGAAACAGGGGATCAGCCCAAGCATTTT.

The J gene is TRBJ2-1, the V gene TRBV6-1; 9 positions agree with TRBD1. The CDR3 extends over 15 amino acids. Germline CDR1 MNHNS, CDR2 SASEGT. The ends lost 8 bases at V and 6 bases at J; junction bases unmatched: 11. The CDR3 protein is CASGTGTGRVNEQFF. The CDR3 DNA reads as TGTGCCAGCGGGACCGGGACAGGGCGGGTCAATGAGCAGTTCTTC.

The chain combines TRBV10-1 with TRBJ2-1, with D perhaps TRBD1 (5 bases). The CDR3 spans 14 residues. Looked up from germline, CDR1 is WNHNN and CDR2 is SYGVQD (reference sequence). V was shortened by 2 bases and J by 6 bases, with 11 bases between the two germline ends. The CDR3, as DNA: TGCGCCAGCAGTGAGGCCAACACAGGCAATGAGCAGTTCTTC. Translating gives CASSEANTGNEQFF.

This clone was detected once. The V call is TRBV15, the J call TRBJ2-1, with 10 bases identical to TRBD2. Trimming cost V 0 bases and J 10 bases; bases outside gene matches: 9. The germline V gene encodes CDR1 LNHNV and CDR2 YYDKDF (reference sequence). CDR3 size: 16 residues. CDR3 in DNA: TGTGCCACCAGCAGAGAACTAGCGGGACGACTCGGAGAGCAGTTCTTC. Translation gives CATSRELAGRLGEQFF.

The chain has TRBV15 and TRBJ2-3; 9 nucleotides match TRBD1. With 3 bases clipped from V and 2 bases from J, the junction kept 9 bases outside the gene matches. The CDR3 runs 17 residues. CDR1 LNHNV and CDR2 YYDKDF come from the germline V gene (reference sequence). CDR3 sequence (DNA): TGTGCCACCAGCAGTAAACAGGGGGCGCGGACCACAGATACGCAGTATTTT. The encoded protein is CATSSKQGARTTDTQYF.

The chain links TRBV2 to TRBJ1-1; D is perhaps TRBD1 (6 bases). Per the germline V gene, CDR1 is SNHLY and CDR2 is FYNNEI. The V end was cut by 4 bases, the J end by 1 base, with 13 bases between. CDR3 length: 15 residues. The CDR3 protein is CASSVRQGRNTEAFF. CDR3 nucleotides: TGTGCCAGCAGTGTTCGTCAGGGGAGGAACACTGAAGCTTTCTTT.

The chain carries TRBV2 and TRBJ1-1; 7 bases are a match to TRBD1. The CDR3 has 15 residues. Germline lookup yields CDR1 SNHLY and CDR2 FYNNEI. V shed 7 bases and J 0 bases; nucleotides not matched to a gene: 8. The CDR3 region is CASIGVDRLNTEAFF. CDR3 sequence (DNA): TGTGCCAGCATCGGGGTGGACAGGCTGAACACTGAAGCTTTCTTT.

J is TRBJ2-5 and V is TRBV5-1; 7 bases are a match to TRBD1. V was pared by 2 bases and J by 3 bases, with 1 base of the junction left unmatched. Germline lookup yields CDR1 SGHRS and CDR2 YFSETQ. This CDR3 comprises 13 residues. CDR3 protein: CASSFDREETQYF. CDR3 nucleotides: TGCGCCAGCAGCTTTGACAGGGAAGAGACCCAGTACTTC. The entire variable domain, with the rest obtained from reference TRBV5-1 and TRBJ2-5, is as follows: KAGVTQTPRYLIKTRGQQVTLSCSPISGHRSVSWYQQTPGQGLQFLFEYFSETQRNKGNFPGRFSGRQFSNSRSEMNVSTLELGDSALYLCASSFDREETQYFGPGTRLLVL.

J is TRBJ2-7 and V is TRBV10-3; D is uncertain. CDR1 is ENHRY and CDR2 is SYGVKD in the germline V gene. V was trimmed by 3 bases and J by 6 bases, leaving 9 bases between them. This CDR3 is 12 amino acids long. The DNA for the CDR3 is TGTGCCATCAGTGACCCCGTCGGCGAGCAGTACTTC. It is translated as CAISDPVGEQYF.

The V call is TRBV27, the J call TRBJ2-7, with D unresolved. This CDR3 is built from 14 residues. The V gene's germline CDR1 is MNHEY and CDR2 SMNVEV (reference sequence). Trimming stripped 0 bases from V and 0 bases from J, with 6 bases between. CDR3 nucleotide sequence: TGTGCCAGCAGTTTATCGCGGAGCTCCTACGAGCAGTACTTC. Protein: CASSLSRSSYEQYF.

J is TRBJ2-1 and V is TRBV7-9, with 7 bases matching TRBD2. Looked up from germline, CDR1 is SEHNR and CDR2 is FQNEAQ (reference sequence). The CDR3 is 15 amino acids. V gave up 4 bases and J gave up 2 bases; unmatched junction bases: 5. CDR3 DNA sequence: TGTGCCAGCAGCTCCCCCGGGACTACCTACAATGAGCAGTTCTTC. It codes for CASSSPGTTYNEQFF. The whole variable domain, filled in from reference TRBV7-9 and TRBJ2-1, reads DTGVSQNPRHKITKRGQNVTFRCDPISEHNRLYWYRQTLGQGPEFLTYFQNEAQLEKSRLLSDRFSAERPKGSFSTLEIQRTEQGDSAMYLCASSSPGTTYNEQFFGPGTRLTVL.

V is TRBV10-3 and J is TRBJ1-2, with a tentative D call TRBD1 (6 bases). Germline V gene data show CDR1 as ENHRY and CDR2 as SYGVKD. This CDR3 has 16 residues. Trimming pared 6 bases from V and 4 bases from J, leaving 21 bases between. The CDR3 DNA reads TGTGCCATCAGGCGCGGGTCAAACCAACAGGGCTATGGCTACACCTTC. Protein: CAIRRGSNQQGYGYTF.

The V and J genes are TRBV7-2 and TRBJ2-2; the D gene is possibly TRBD1 (5 bases). V lost 5 bases and J lost 7, with 20 bases in between. This CDR3 comprises 16 residues. CDR1 and CDR2 (germline): SGHTA, FQGNSA. DNA of the CDR3: TGTGCCAGCAGCCCAACCCAGAAGGGGAAGGTCGGGGAGCTGTTTTTT. Translation gives CASSPTQKGKVGELFF.

The chain links TRBV18 to TRBJ1-1; D unresolved. The CDR3 has 14 residues. CDR1 and CDR2 (germline): KGHSH, LQKENI. V lost 3 bases and J lost 0, with 8 bases in between. The CDR3 nucleotides read TGTGCCAGCTCACCGAGGGATCTGAACACTGAAGCTTTCTTT. It codes for CASSPRDLNTEAFF.

This chain links TRBV6-5 with TRBJ1-3, with D hard to call. Germline V gene lookup returns CDR1 MNHEY and CDR2 SVGAGI. The CDR3 consists of 15 residues. The V gene lost 6 bases and the J gene lost 4 bases, with 16 bases spanning the gap. Here the CDR3 DNA reads TGTGCCAGCAGGAGAAGTCTAAGAGGAGGAAACACCATATATTTT. Amino acids: CASRRSLRGGNTIYF.

The V call is TRBV5-1, the J call TRBJ1-2; 11 bases are shared with TRBD1. CDR3 length: 14 amino acids. Germline assignment: CDR1 SGHRS and CDR2 YFSETQ. V dropped 3 bases and J dropped 4; count of bases not matched to a gene: 2. The CDR3 coding sequence is TGCGCCAGCAGCTACGGACAGGGGGCCTATGGCTACACCTTC. Its protein is CASSYGQGAYGYTF.

The chain is built from TRBV5-1 and TRBJ2-3; 8 nucleotides align to TRBD2. The CDR3 has 13 amino acids. The V gene's germline CDR1 is SGHRS and CDR2 YFSETQ. With 4 bases clipped from V and 4 bases from J, the junction kept 2 bases outside the gene matches. CDR3 in amino acids: CASSLGGADTQYF. DNA of the CDR3: TGCGCCAGCAGCCTCGGGGGGGCAGATACGCAGTATTTT.

The chain employs TRBV2 and TRBJ2-3, with 12 positions matching TRBD1. From germline, CDR1 is SNHLY and CDR2 FYNNEI. The J segment lost 0 bases and the V segment lost 6 bases, leaving 7 bases of the junction unmatched. This CDR3 has 17 amino acids. CDR3 DNA sequence: TGTGCCAGCAGATCCGGGACAGGGGGCTATAGCACAGATACGCAGTATTTT. This encodes CASRSGTGGYSTDTQYF.

The gene calls are TRBV7-2 and TRBJ2-5; 9 bases are shared with TRBD1. V gave up 4 bases and J gave up 5 bases; unmatched junction bases: 5. Germline CDR1 and CDR2: SGHTA and FQGNSA. CDR3 length equals 14 residues. CDR3 coding DNA: TGTGCCAGCAGCTACAACAGGGGGCAGGAGACCCAGTACTTC. It yields the protein CASSYNRGQETQYF.

This chain connects TRBV2 to TRBJ1-5; D unresolved. The CDR3 spans 12 residues. From germline, CDR1 is SNHLY and CDR2 FYNNEI. The V end lost 8 bases, the J end lost 5 bases, and 10 bases lay between the germline ends. The CDR3 is CASHNRDQPQHF. The CDR3, as DNA: TGTGCCAGCCATAATCGAGATCAGCCCCAGCATTTT.

J is TRBJ2-3 and V is TRBV9; tentatively, D is TRBD2 (6 bases). The CDR3 covers 14 residues. V was shortened by 3 bases and J by 2 bases, with 10 bases between the two germline ends. Looked up from germline, CDR1 is SGDLS and CDR2 is YYNGEE. CDR3 in amino acids: CASSAGLHTDTQYF. CDR3 DNA sequence: TGTGCCAGCAGCGCGGGACTCCACACAGATACGCAGTATTTT. Drawing the rest from reference TRBV9 and TRBJ2-3, the complete variable domain is DSGVTQTPKHLITATGQRVTLRCSPRSGDLSVYWYQQSLDQGLQFLIQYYNGEERAKGNILERFSAQQFPDLHSELNLSSLELGDSALYFCASSAGLHTDTQYFGPGTRLTVL.

V and J are TRBV2 and TRBJ2-5, with 9 positions matching TRBD1. The V gene end was trimmed by 8 bases and the J gene end by 4 bases; junction bases not matched to a gene: 8. The CDR3 covers 14 residues. From germline, CDR1 is SNHLY and CDR2 FYNNEI. The CDR3 DNA sequence: TGTGCCAGCGGATATGGGACAGGGAGAGAGACCCAGTACTTC. Protein sequence: CASGYGTGRETQYF.

A few counts support this clone. One junction end does not reproduce the germline sequence, and a read error may be involved. The chain links TRBV4-1 to TRBJ2-5; a weak D match, TRBD1 (5 bases). The CDR3 covers 13 residues. CDR1 and CDR2 (germline): MGHRA, YSYEKL. The CDR3 nucleotides are TGCGCCAGCAGCCAAGGGGTGACAGACTTCTTGAACTTC. It codes for CASSQGVTDFLNF.